Only a few counts were recorded for the clone carrying this T cell receptor beta chain. This sample stems from a study of T cells and Merkel cell carcinoma outcomes. Data came from immunoSEQ multiplex PCR; TCRdb stores just in-frame clones and leaves some out. The sample has fewer than 25,000 clones; around 80% are singletons. Specimen: tumor tissue from Merkel cell carcinoma. This sequence originates from a human donor with Merkel cell carcinoma.

The CDR3 bases are TGCGCCAGCCATCCGAACGGGTCCGGGCGCACTGAAGCTTTCTTT. This translates into CASHPNGSGRTEAFF. The chain joins TRBV10-1 to TRBJ1-1; D call uncertain. Germline loops: CDR1 WNHNN, CDR2 SYGVQD (reference sequence). Trimming stripped 8 bases from V and 4 bases from J, with 20 bases between. The CDR3 contains 15 residues.